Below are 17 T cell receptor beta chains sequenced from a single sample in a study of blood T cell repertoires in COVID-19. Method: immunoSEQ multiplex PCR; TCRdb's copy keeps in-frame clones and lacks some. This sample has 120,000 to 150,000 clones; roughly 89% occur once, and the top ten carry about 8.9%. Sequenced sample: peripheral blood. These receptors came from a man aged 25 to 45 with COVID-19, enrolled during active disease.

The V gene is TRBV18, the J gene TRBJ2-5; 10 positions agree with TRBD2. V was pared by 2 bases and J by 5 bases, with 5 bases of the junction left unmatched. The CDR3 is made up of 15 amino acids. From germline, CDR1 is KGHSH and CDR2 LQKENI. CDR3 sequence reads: CASSPGAGGGETQYF. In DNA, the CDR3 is TGTGCCAGCTCACCAGGAGCGGGAGGGGGCGAGACCCAGTACTTC. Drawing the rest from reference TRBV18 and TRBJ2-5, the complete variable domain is NAGVMQNPRHLVRRRGQEARLRCSPMKGHSHVYWYRQLPEEGLKFMVYLQKENIIDESGMPKERFSAEFPKEGPSILRIQQVVRGDSAAYFCASSPGAGGGETQYFGPGTRLLVL.

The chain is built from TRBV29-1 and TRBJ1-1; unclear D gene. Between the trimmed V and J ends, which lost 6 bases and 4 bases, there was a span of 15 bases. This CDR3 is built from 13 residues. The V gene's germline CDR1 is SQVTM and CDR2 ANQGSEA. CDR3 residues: CSVIRVIGTEAFF. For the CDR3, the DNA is TGCAGCGTGATCCGGGTTATTGGCACTGAAGCTTTCTTT.

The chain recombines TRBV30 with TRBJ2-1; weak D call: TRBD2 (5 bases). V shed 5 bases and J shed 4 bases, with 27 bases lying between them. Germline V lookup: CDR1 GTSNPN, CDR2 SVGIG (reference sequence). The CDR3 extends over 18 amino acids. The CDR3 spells CAWSRMGSVPAFYNEQFF. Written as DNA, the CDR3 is TGTGCCTGGTCCCGGATGGGGAGTGTCCCCGCCTTTTACAATGAGCAGTTCTTC.

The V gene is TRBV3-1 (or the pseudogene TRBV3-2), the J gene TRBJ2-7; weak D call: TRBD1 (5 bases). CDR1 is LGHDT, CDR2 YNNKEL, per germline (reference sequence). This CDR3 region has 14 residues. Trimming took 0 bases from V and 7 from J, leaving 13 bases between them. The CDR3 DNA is TGTGCCAGCAGCCAAGATTCAGGGTACAGGGAGCAGTACTTC. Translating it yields CASSQDSGYREQYF.

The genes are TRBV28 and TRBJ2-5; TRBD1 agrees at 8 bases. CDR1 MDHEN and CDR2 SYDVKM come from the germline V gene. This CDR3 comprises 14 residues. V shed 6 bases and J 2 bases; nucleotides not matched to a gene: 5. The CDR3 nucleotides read TGTGCCAGCAGGGACAGGGCCCAACAAGAGACCCAGTACTTC. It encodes CASRDRAQQETQYF.

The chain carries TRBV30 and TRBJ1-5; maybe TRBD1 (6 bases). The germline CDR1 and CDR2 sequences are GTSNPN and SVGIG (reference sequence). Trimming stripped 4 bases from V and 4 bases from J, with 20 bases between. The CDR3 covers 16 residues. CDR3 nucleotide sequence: TGTGCCTGGACAAAGGGGGAATTTAGCATTAATCAGCCCCAGCATTTT. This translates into CAWTKGEFSINQPQHF.

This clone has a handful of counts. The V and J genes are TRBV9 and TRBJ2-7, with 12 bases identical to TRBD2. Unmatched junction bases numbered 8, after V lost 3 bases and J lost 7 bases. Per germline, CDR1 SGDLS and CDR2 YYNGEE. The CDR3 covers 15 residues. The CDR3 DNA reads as TGTGCCAGCAGCGCTCCACTAGCGGGAGGAAGGGAGCAGTACTTC. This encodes CASSAPLAGGREQYF.

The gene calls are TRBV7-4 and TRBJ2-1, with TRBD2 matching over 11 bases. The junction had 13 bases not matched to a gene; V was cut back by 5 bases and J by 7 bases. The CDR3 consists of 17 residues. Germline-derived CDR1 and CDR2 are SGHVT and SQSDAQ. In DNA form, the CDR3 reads TGTGCCAGCAGCCCGACTAGCGGGACTCCCCCCGGGAATGAGCAGTTCTTC. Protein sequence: CASSPTSGTPPGNEQFF.

Written as DNA, the CDR3 is TGTGCCAGCAGCCGCGCAGGGAACACTGAAGCTTTCTTT. Translating gives CASSRAGNTEAFF. The gene calls are TRBV13 and TRBJ1-1; D remains ambiguous. The CDR3 is 13 amino acids. Trimming removed 5 bases at V and 1 base at J, with 8 bases between. Germline-derived CDR1 and CDR2 are PRHDT and FYEKMQ (reference sequence).

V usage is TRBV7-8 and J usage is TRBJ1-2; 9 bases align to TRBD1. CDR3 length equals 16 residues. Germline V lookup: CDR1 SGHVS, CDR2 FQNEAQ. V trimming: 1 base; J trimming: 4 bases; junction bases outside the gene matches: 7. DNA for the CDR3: TGTGCCAGCAGCTTAGAGACTCGGACAGGGGCCTATGGCTACACCTTC. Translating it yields CASSLETRTGAYGYTF. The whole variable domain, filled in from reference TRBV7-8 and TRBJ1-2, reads GAGVSQSPRYKVAKRGQDVALRCDPISGHVSLFWYQQALGQGPEFLTYFQNEAQLDKSGLPSDRFFAERPEGSVSTLKIQRTQQEDSAVYLCASSLETRTGAYGYTFGSGTRLTVV.

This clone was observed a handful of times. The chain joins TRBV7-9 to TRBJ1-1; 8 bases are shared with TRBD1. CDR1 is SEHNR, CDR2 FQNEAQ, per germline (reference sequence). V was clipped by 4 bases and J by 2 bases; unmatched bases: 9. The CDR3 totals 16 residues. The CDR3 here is CASSYPQGAVNTEAFF. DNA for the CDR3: TGTGCCAGCAGCTACCCCCAGGGGGCGGTTAACACTGAAGCTTTCTTT.

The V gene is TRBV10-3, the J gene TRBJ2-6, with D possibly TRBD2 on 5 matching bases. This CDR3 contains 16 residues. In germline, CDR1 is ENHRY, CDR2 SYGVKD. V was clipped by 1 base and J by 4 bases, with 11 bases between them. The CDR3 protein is CAISEFRGRGANVLTF. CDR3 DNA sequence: TGTGCCATCAGTGAGTTTCGTGGGAGAGGGGCCAACGTCCTGACTTTC.

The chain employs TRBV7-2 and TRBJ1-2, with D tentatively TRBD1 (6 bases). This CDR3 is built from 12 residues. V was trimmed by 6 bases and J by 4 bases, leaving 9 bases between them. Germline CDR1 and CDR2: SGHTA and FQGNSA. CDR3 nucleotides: TGTGCCAGCAGTGGACAGTTCTATGGCTACACCTTC. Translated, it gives CASSGQFYGYTF.

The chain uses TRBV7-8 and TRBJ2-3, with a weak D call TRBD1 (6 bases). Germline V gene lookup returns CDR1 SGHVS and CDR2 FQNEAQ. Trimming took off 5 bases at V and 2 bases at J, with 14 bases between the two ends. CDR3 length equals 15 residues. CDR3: CASSLDRRHTDTQYF. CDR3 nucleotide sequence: TGTGCCAGCAGCCTAGACAGGAGACACACAGATACGCAGTATTTT. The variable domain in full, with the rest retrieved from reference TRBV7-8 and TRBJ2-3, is GAGVSQSPRYKVAKRGQDVALRCDPISGHVSLFWYQQALGQGPEFLTYFQNEAQLDKSGLPSDRFFAERPEGSVSTLKIQRTQQEDSAVYLCASSLDRRHTDTQYFGPGTRLTVL.

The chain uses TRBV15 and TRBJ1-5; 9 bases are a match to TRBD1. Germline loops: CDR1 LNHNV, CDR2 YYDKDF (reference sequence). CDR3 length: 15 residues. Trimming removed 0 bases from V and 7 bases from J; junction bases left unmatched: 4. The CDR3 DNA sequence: TGTGCCACCAGCAGAGATCTGGGACAGGGCCAGCCCCAGCATTTT. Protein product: CATSRDLGQGQPQHF. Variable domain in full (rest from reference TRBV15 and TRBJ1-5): DAMVIQNPRYQVTQFGKPVTLSCSQTLNHNVMYWYQQKSSQAPKLLFHYYDKDFNNEADTPDNFQSRRPNTSFCFLDIRSPGLGDTAMYLCATSRDLGQGQPQHFGDGTRLSIL.

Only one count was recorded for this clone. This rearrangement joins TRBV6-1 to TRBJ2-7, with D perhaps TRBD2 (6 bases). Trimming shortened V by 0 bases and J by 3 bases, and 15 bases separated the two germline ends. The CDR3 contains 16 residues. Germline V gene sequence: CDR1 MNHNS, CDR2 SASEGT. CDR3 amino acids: CASSEAGGAGYYEQYF. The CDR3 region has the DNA TGTGCCAGCAGTGAAGCAGGCGGGGCGGGTTACTACGAGCAGTACTTC.

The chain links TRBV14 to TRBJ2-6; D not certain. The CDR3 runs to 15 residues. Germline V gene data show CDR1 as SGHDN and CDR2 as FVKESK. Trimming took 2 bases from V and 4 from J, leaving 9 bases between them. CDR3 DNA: TGTGCCAGCAGCCAATCTCGAGCAGGGGCCAACGTCCTGACTTTC. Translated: CASSQSRAGANVLTF.